The rows below give T cell receptor beta chains drawn from one sample of a study of T cell responses to AZD1222 COVID-19 vaccine. Generated by immunoSEQ multiplex PCR, the TCRdb table keeps only in-frame clones and is missing some. Of 150,000 to 250,000 clones listed, 80% to 95% are singletons. The material sequenced was peripheral blood, taken 28 days after the second AZD1222 dose. All receptors come from an adult who received the AZD1222 COVID-19 vaccine. The CDR3 runs from the conserved cysteine through the conserved F or W. The D gene is left open where the match is weak.

D gene: -
V gene: TRBV7-9
CDR3 protein: CASSPMGPIMAEAFF

D gene: TRBD1
V gene: TRBV20-1
CDR3 protein: CSASGQGAGYGYTF

D gene: -
V gene: TRBV6-5
CDR3 protein: CASSTQAGENQPQHF

D gene: -
V gene: TRBV7-2
CDR3 protein: CASSSPFQGIYGYTF

D gene: -
V gene: TRBV23-1
CDR3 protein: CASSHSDGTNQPQHF

D gene: TRBD1
V gene: TRBV3-1/TRBV3-2
CDR3 protein: CASSQGGTGVNSPLHF

D gene: TRBD1
V gene: TRBV28
CDR3 protein: CANGQGNQPQHF

D gene: -
V gene: TRBV28
CDR3 protein: CASSLGGRGYGYTF

D gene: TRBD1
V gene: TRBV7-2
CDR3 protein: CASSVGTANYGYTF

D gene: -
V gene: TRBV7-2
CDR3 protein: CASSLAFHQETQYF

D gene: -
V gene: TRBV18
CDR3 protein: CASTHPSENGYTF

D gene: TRBD1
V gene: TRBV2
CDR3 protein: CASSTGTGGAGELFF

D gene: TRBD1
V gene: TRBV6-5
CDR3 protein: CATGPGTAMNTEAFF

D gene: TRBD1
V gene: TRBV9
CDR3 protein: CASSVEGASNQPQHF

D gene: -
V gene: TRBV13
CDR3 protein: CASSLRWTSYNEQFF

D gene: -
V gene: TRBV5-1
CDR3 protein: CASSLEVNLNTEAFF

D gene: -
V gene: TRBV5-1
CDR3 protein: CASSTQGANEKLFF

D gene: -
V gene: TRBV19
CDR3 protein: CASSTDQGFPGELFF

D gene: -
V gene: TRBV28
CDR3 protein: CASSSDINYGYTF

D gene: -
V gene: TRBV2
CDR3 protein: CASSESGDAEAFF

D gene: -
V gene: TRBV10-3
CDR3 protein: CAISLAANTGELFF

D gene: TRBD2
V gene: TRBV7-2
CDR3 protein: CASSLARGSQETQYF

D gene: TRBD1
V gene: TRBV2
CDR3 protein: CASTTGGNEQFF

D gene: -
V gene: TRBV21-1
CDR3 protein: CASSRTGGKDTQYF

D gene: -
V gene: TRBV7-2
CDR3 protein: CASSPDGDIGRNQYF

D gene: -
V gene: TRBV12-3/TRBV12-4
CDR3 protein: CASSFGGYGYTF

D gene: TRBD1
V gene: TRBV19
CDR3 protein: CASSTRQGLGAFF

D gene: -
V gene: TRBV7-9
CDR3 protein: CASSLRVPNEKLFF

D gene: -
V gene: TRBV7-8
CDR3 protein: CASSLGRLATNEKLFF

D gene: TRBD1
V gene: TRBV7-2
CDR3 protein: CASSPQGAGELFF

D gene: -
V gene: TRBV6-5
CDR3 protein: CASSLSKVTVYGYTF

D gene: TRBD1
V gene: TRBV7-9
CDR3 protein: CASSLEGTGGSYGYTF

D gene: -
V gene: TRBV12-3/TRBV12-4
CDR3 protein: CASSWGRGYGYTF

D gene: TRBD1
V gene: TRBV5-5
CDR3 protein: CASSFPKGARRYTF

D gene: -
V gene: TRBV7-2
CDR3 protein: CASSPERGSYEQYF

D gene: -
V gene: TRBV7-2
CDR3 protein: CASSSRITGELFF

D gene: TRBD1
V gene: TRBV27
CDR3 protein: CASSSTRPGQGFLIRNSPLHF

D gene: TRBD1
V gene: TRBV6-2/TRBV6-3
CDR3 protein: CASSADRAPAPYNEQFF

D gene: -
V gene: TRBV6-1
CDR3 protein: CASSRGGAYNEQFF

D gene: -
V gene: TRBV6-5
CDR3 protein: CASRVGNQPQHF

D gene: -
V gene: TRBV11-2
CDR3 protein: CASSLDTAGNADTQYF

D gene: TRBD2
V gene: TRBV29-1
CDR3 protein: CSTGGLAGAYNEQFF

D gene: TRBD1
V gene: TRBV7-9
CDR3 protein: CASSFGTGGNTEAFF

D gene: -
V gene: TRBV6-5
CDR3 protein: CASSYLGAGQPQHF

D gene: TRBD1
V gene: TRBV19
CDR3 protein: CASTQTGTYGYTF